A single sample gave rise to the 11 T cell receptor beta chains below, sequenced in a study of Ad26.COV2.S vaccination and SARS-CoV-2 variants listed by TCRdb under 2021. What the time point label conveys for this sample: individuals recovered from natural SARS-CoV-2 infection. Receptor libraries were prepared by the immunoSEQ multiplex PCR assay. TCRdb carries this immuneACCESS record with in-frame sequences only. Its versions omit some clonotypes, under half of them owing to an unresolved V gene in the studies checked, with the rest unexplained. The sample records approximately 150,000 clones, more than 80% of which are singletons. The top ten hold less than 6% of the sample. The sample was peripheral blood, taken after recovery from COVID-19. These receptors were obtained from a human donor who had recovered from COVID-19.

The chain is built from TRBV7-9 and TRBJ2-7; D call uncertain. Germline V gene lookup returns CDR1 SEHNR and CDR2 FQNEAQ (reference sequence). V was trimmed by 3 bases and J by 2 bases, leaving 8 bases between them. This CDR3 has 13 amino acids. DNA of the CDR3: TGTGCCAGCAGCTTGGTCTCGACCTACGAGCAGTACTTC. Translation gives CASSLVSTYEQYF.

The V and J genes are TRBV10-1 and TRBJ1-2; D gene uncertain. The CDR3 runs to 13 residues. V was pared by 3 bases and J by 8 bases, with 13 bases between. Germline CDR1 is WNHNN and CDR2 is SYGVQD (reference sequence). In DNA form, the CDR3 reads TGCGCCAGCAGTGAATCGGTAATTGGGGGCTACACCTTC. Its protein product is CASSESVIGGYTF.

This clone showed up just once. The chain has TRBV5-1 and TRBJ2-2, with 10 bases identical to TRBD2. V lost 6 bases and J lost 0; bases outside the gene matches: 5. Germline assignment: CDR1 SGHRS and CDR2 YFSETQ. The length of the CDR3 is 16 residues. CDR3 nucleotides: TGCGCCAGCACCACGGGACTAGCGACGAACACCGGGGAGCTGTTTTTT. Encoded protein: CASTTGLATNTGELFF.

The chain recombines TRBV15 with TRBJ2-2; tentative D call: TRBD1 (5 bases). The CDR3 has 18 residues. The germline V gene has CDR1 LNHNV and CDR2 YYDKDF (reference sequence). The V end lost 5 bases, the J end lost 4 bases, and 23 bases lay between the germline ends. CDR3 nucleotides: TGTGCCACCAGCCCACGCGCTTTAGGGGTGGTGGGCACCGGGGAGCTGTTTTTT. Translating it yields CATSPRALGVVGTGELFF.

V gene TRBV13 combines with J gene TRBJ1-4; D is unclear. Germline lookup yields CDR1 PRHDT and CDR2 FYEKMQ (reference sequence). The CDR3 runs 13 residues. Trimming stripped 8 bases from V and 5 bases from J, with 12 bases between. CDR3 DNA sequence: TGTGCCAGCCGACGGAACTTAAATGAAAAACTGTTTTTT. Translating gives CASRRNLNEKLFF.

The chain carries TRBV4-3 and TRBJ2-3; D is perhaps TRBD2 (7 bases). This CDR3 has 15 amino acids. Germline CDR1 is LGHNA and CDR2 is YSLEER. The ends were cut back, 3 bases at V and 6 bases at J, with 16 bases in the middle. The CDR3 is CASSHLGGALDTQYF. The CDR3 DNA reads TGCGCCAGCAGCCACCTAGGGGGGGCCCTGGATACGCAGTATTTT.

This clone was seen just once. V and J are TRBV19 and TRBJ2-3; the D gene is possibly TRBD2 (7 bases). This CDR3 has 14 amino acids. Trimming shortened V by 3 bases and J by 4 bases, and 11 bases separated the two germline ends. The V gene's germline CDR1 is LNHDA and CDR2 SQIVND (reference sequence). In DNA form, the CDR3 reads TGTGCCAGTAGTATCGGGGGGCGCCCAGATACGCAGTATTTT. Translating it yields CASSIGGRPDTQYF. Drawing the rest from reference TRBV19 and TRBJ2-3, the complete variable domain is DGGITQSPKYLFRKEGQNVTLSCEQNLNHDAMYWYRQDPGQGLRLIYYSQIVNDFQKGDIAEGYSVSREKKESFPLTVTSAQKNPTAFYLCASSIGGRPDTQYFGPGTRLTVL.

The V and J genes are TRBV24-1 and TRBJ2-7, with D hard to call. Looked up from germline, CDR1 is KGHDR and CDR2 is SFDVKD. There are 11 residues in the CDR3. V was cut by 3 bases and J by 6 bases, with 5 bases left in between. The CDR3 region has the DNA TGTGCCACCAGTGATATCGGCGAGCAGTACTTC. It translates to CATSDIGEQYF.

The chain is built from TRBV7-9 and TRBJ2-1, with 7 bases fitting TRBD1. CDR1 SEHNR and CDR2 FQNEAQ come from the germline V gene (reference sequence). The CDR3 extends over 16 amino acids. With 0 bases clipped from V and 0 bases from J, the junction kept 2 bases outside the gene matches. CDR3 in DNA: TGTGCCAGCAGCTTAGCAGGGGGCCGCTCCTACAATGAGCAGTTCTTC. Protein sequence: CASSLAGGRSYNEQFF.

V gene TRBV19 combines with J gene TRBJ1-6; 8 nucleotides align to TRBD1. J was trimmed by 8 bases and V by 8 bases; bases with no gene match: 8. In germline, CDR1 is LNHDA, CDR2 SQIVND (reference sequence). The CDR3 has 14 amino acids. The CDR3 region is CASGRGLEDSPLHF. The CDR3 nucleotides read TGTGCCAGTGGCAGGGGGCTTGAGGATTCACCCCTCCACTTT.

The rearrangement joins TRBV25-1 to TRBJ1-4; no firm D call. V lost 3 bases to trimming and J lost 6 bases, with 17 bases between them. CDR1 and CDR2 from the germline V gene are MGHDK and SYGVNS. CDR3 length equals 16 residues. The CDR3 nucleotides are TGTGCCAGCAGTGATCGACCGGAGAGGGCAGATGAAAAACTGTTTTTT. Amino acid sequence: CASSDRPERADEKLFF.